Below are 19 T cell receptor beta chains sequenced from a single sample in a study of human thymus T cells. The thymus was resected at corrective cardiac surgery. Sequencing was performed with immunoSEQ multiplex PCR; in TCRdb, only in-frame clones are kept and a portion is missing. The profile covers about 130,000 clones, with around 94% appearing a single time and under 0.025% taken by the ten largest. The sample comprised thymus tissue. The receptor source for this set is a boy under three years old with a congenital heart defect but otherwise immunologically healthy.

V usage is TRBV28 and J usage is TRBJ1-1; D gene uncertain. This CDR3 has 13 residues. Deletions cut 3 bases from V and 0 bases from J, with 5 bases between. CDR1 MDHEN and CDR2 SYDVKM come from the germline V gene. The CDR3 nucleotides read TGTGCCAGCAGTTTTACGGTGAACACTGAAGCTTTCTTT. Protein: CASSFTVNTEAFF. Full variable domain (outside the CDR3, taken from reference TRBV28 and TRBJ1-1): DVKVTQSSRYLVKRTGEKVFLECVQDMDHENMFWYRQDPGLGLRLIYFSYDVKMKEKGDIPEGYSVSREKKERFSLILESASTNQTSMYLCASSFTVNTEAFFGQGTRLTVV.

The V and J genes are TRBV4-3 and TRBJ1-6; D is perhaps TRBD1 (6 bases). There are 16 residues in the CDR3. Germline CDR1 and CDR2: LGHNA and YSLEER. V lost 3 bases, J lost 4 bases, and 13 bases lay in between. Here the CDR3 reads CASSHSPGEYNSPLHF. CDR3 nucleotides: TGCGCCAGCAGCCATTCCCCAGGGGAATATAATTCACCCCTCCACTTT.

This clone was recorded once. The chain recombines TRBV11-3 with TRBJ2-2; 8 bases line up with TRBD2. The CDR3 is 19 amino acids. Per germline, CDR1 SGHNT and CDR2 YENEEA. V dropped 0 bases and J dropped 0; count of bases not matched to a gene: 9. CDR3 amino acids: CASSLEILAGEANTGELFF. In nucleotides, the CDR3 is TGTGCCAGCAGCTTAGAAATTCTAGCGGGTGAAGCGAACACCGGGGAGCTGTTTTTT. Variable domain in full (rest from reference TRBV11-3 and TRBJ2-2): EAGVVQSPRYKIIEKKQPVAFWCNPISGHNTLYWYLQNLGQGPELLIRYENEEAVDDSQLPKDRFSAERLKGVDSTLKIQPAELGDSAVYLCASSLEILAGEANTGELFFGEGSRLTVL.

V usage is TRBV10-1 and J usage is TRBJ2-3; 10 bases agree with TRBD2. J lost 1 base, V lost 8 bases, and 18 bases had no gene match. Germline loops: CDR1 WNHNN, CDR2 SYGVQD (reference sequence). CDR3 length equals 19 residues. CDR3 residues: CASRISGGSEPLGTDTQYF. CDR3 DNA: TGCGCCAGCCGGATTAGCGGGGGGTCCGAGCCTTTAGGCACAGATACGCAGTATTTT.

This clone was found once. The chain links TRBV4-3 to TRBJ2-1, with 11 bases identical to TRBD2. Germline values: CDR1 LGHNA, CDR2 YSLEER. With V trimmed by 0 bases and J by 7 bases, 17 bases remained unmatched. The CDR3 spans 20 residues. In DNA form, the CDR3 reads TGCGCCAGCAGCCAAGACACAGGAGAGAATAGCGGGGGGGCCAGGAATGAGCAGTTCTTC. Translation: CASSQDTGENSGGARNEQFF.

The chain is built from TRBV7-2 and TRBJ1-2; no clear D. The CDR3 contains 16 residues. The V end was cut by 5 bases, the J end by 1 base, with 17 bases between. Germline CDR1 SGHTA, CDR2 FQGNSA. The CDR3 sequence is CASSRGLVRVNYGYTF. As DNA, the CDR3 is TGTGCCAGCAGCCGCGGCTTGGTGCGGGTTAACTATGGCTACACCTTC. Full variable domain (missing parts from reference TRBV7-2 and TRBJ1-2): GAGVSQSPSNKVTEKGKDVELRCDPISGHTALYWYRQSLGQGLEFLIYFQGNSAPDKSGLPSDRFSAERTGGSVSTLTIQRTQQEDSAVYLCASSRGLVRVNYGYTFGSGTRLTVV.

This rearrangement joins TRBV20-1 to TRBJ1-3; D remains unclear. This CDR3 has 11 residues. Germline CDR1 DFQATT, CDR2 SNEGSKA (reference sequence). V lost 3 bases and J lost 4, with 4 bases in between. CDR3 region: CSARKGNTIYF. The CDR3 DNA sequence: TGCAGTGCTAGGAAGGGAAACACCATATATTTT.

J is TRBJ2-3 and V is TRBV4-2; 12 bases align to TRBD2. Germline assignment: CDR1 LGHNA and CDR2 YNFKEQ. CDR3 length: 19 amino acids. With 5 bases clipped from V and 3 bases from J, the junction kept 15 bases outside the gene matches. The DNA for the CDR3 is TGTGCCAGCAGCGGGCTAGCGGGGGGGCCATACGAGAGGACAGATACGCAGTATTTT. It translates to CASSGLAGGPYERTDTQYF.

The chain carries TRBV28 and TRBJ1-3; TRBD1 agrees at 9 bases. CDR1 MDHEN and CDR2 SYDVKM come from the germline V gene. Trimming at V came to 5 bases and at J to 4 bases, leaving 12 bases not matched to a gene. CDR3 size: 17 residues. CDR3 DNA: TGTGCCAGCAGTCGTACCCCCGGGACAGGGAAAGGAAACACCATATATTTT. It specifies CASSRTPGTGKGNTIYF.

This clone is a singleton in its sample. The chain recombines TRBV7-2 with TRBJ2-3; 7 bases line up with TRBD1. The V segment lost 3 bases and the J segment 6 bases; nucleotides outside the gene matches: 9. The CDR3 loop spans 15 amino acids. The V gene's germline CDR1 is SGHTA and CDR2 FQGNSA. CDR3 nucleotide sequence: TGTGCCAGCAGCTTCAGGGGACAGCCCACGGATACGCAGTATTTT. Protein: CASSFRGQPTDTQYF.

The chain links TRBV4-3 to TRBJ2-4; 8 bases align to TRBD2. V was clipped by 0 bases and J by 2 bases; unmatched bases: 9. CDR1 LGHNA and CDR2 YSLEER come from the germline V gene. The CDR3 is 18 residues long. CDR3 nucleotides: TGCGCCAGCAGCCAAGAACAGTCCGGGGGGGCGTCCAAAAACATTCAGTACTTC. This gives the protein CASSQEQSGGASKNIQYF.

V is TRBV4-1 and J is TRBJ1-4; 11 positions match TRBD1. With V trimmed by 7 bases and J by 8 bases, 12 bases remained unmatched. This CDR3 spans 16 amino acids. Germline V gene lookup returns CDR1 MGHRA and CDR2 YSYEKL. CDR3: CASTRYPGQGGEKLFF. CDR3 coding DNA: TGCGCCAGCACCCGATATCCGGGACAGGGGGGCGAAAAACTGTTTTTT.

The chain has TRBV7-2 and TRBJ1-2; 8 nucleotides align to TRBD1. The germline V gene encodes CDR1 SGHTA and CDR2 FQGNSA. The trim removed 10 bases at V and 8 bases at J, leaving 21 bases unmatched. This CDR3 is 16 amino acids long. In DNA form, the CDR3 reads TGTGCCACCCGAAGGGGCAGGGGGCTTCCTTATGGGGGCTACACCTTC. Translation: CATRRGRGLPYGGYTF. Drawing the rest from reference TRBV7-2 and TRBJ1-2, the complete variable domain is GAGVSQSPSNKVTEKGKDVELRCDPISGHTALYWYRQSLGQGLEFLIYFQGNSAPDKSGLPSDRFSAERTGGSVSTLTIQRTQQEDSAVYLCATRRGRGLPYGGYTFGSGTRLTVV.

Only one count was recorded for this clone. The genes are TRBV2 and TRBJ1-1; D ambiguous. The CDR3 has 16 amino acids. Germline CDR1 is SNHLY and CDR2 is FYNNEI. V gave up 7 bases and J gave up 4 bases, with 22 bases separating them. The CDR3 sequence is CASKMPPGGGSTEAFF. CDR3 coding DNA: TGTGCCAGCAAGATGCCTCCGGGAGGCGGATCCACTGAAGCTTTCTTT.

The J gene is TRBJ2-3, the V gene TRBV19, with 10 nucleotides matching TRBD2. The CDR3 is 15 residues long. V was clipped by 5 bases and J by 3 bases; unmatched bases: 5. Germline loops: CDR1 LNHDA, CDR2 SQIVND (reference sequence). This CDR3 is CASSGLAGGTDTQYF. CDR3 nucleotides: TGTGCCAGTAGTGGGTTAGCGGGGGGAACAGATACGCAGTATTTT.

The chain employs TRBV19 and TRBJ2-2; possibly TRBD1 or TRBD2 for D (5 bases each). V lost 4 bases to trimming and J lost 3 bases, with 15 bases between them. The V gene's germline CDR1 is LNHDA and CDR2 SQIVND (reference sequence). The CDR3 sequence is 16 residues long. The CDR3 nucleotides read TGTGCCAGTAGTACCGACATACGGGGACACACCGGGGAGCTGTTTTTT. Translation gives CASSTDIRGHTGELFF.

The rearrangement joins TRBV19 to TRBJ2-3; TRBD2 matches 10 bases. The germline V gene has CDR1 LNHDA and CDR2 SQIVND (reference sequence). CDR3 length: 13 residues. After removal of 4 bases from V and 11 bases from J, the junction contained 6 bases not matched to a gene. The CDR3 DNA is TGTGCCAGTAGTAGAGTAGCGGGGGGCCTGCAGTATTTT. Amino acids: CASSRVAGGLQYF.

The chain combines TRBV9 with TRBJ2-5; D is unresolved. V was trimmed by 4 bases and J by 0 bases, leaving 10 bases between them. The germline gives CDR1 SGDLS, CDR2 YYNGEE. The CDR3 is 14 amino acids. CDR3 sequence: CASSPLTYQETQYF. The CDR3 region has the DNA TGTGCCAGCAGCCCCCTCACGTACCAAGAGACCCAGTACTTC.

The chain couples TRBV7-9 to TRBJ1-1; 7 bases are a match to TRBD1. In germline, CDR1 is SEHNR, CDR2 FQNEAQ (reference sequence). V was clipped by 1 base and J by 5 bases; unmatched bases: 7. The CDR3 totals 15 residues. CDR3 sequence reads: CASSLGDSLGTEAFF. As DNA, the CDR3 is TGTGCCAGCAGCTTAGGGGACAGCCTGGGGACTGAAGCTTTCTTT.